The rows below give T cell receptor beta chains drawn from one sample of a study of T-cell reconstitution after alpha-beta-depleted transplantation in children. In TCRdb, the PCR reads were re-called with MiXCR into one record per CDR3 protein. The data show around 700,000 distinct CDR3 sequences, over 10% seen once. Sequencing was performed on PBMCs, taken before TCRalphabeta/CD19-depleted stem cell transplant. The origin of the receptors is a girl aged 2-9 years with congenital amegakaryocytic thrombocytopenia, due to receive a stem cell transplant. Each CDR3 is given with its conserved first and last residue. A D gene is named only where the DNA matches it firmly. A clone size is listed for some rows: how often the clone was seen (once, few, many), or a class if it is expanded.

J gene | V gene | clone size | D gene | CDR3 DNA | CDR3 protein
TRBJ1-4 | TRBV19 | - | - | TGTGCCAGTAGTACACAGGGAGCAACTAATGAAAAACTGTTTTTT | CASSTQGATNEKLFF
TRBJ2-7 | TRBV29-1 | many | TRBD2 | TGCAGCGTGGCTAGCGGAATAAACTACGAGCAGTACTTC | CSVASGINYEQYF
TRBJ2-2 | TRBV20-1 | many | - | TGCAGTGCTAGCTGGGATACCGGGGAGCTGTTTTTT | CSASWDTGELFF
TRBJ1-5 | TRBV3-1 | - | - | TGTGCCAGCAGCCAAGGGAATCAGCCCCAGCGTTTT | CASSQGNQPQRF
TRBJ2-4 | TRBV7-8 | few | - | TGTGCCAGCAGCCCGGGCGGAAAAAACATTCAGTACTTC | CASSPGGKNIQYF
TRBJ1-2 | TRBV5-1 | many | - | TGCGCCAGCAGCTCGGACAGAGCTAACTATGGCTACACCTTC | CASSSDRANYGYTF
TRBJ2-7 | TRBV6-2/TRBV6-3 | - | - | TGTGCCAGCCACCGGGTTGGCGAGCAGTACTTC | CASHRVGEQYF
TRBJ2-7 | TRBV7-6 | many | - | TGTGCCAGCAGCTTATCCCCCGGGGACGACGAGCAGTACTTC | CASSLSPGDDEQYF
TRBJ1-5 | TRBV29-1 | many | TRBD1 | TGCAGCGTTGAAGATCAGGGGGGTGGAGGGCCCCAGCATTTT | CSVEDQGGGGPQHF
TRBJ2-1 | TRBV7-6 | once | TRBD2 | TGTGCCAGCAGCTTAGCGGGACTAGCGGGACCAAATGAGCAGTTCTTC | CASSLAGLAGPNEQFF
TRBJ1-1 | TRBV20-1 | many | TRBD1 | TGCAGTGCTGGAGGCCGGGACAGTGAAGCTTTCTTT | CSAGGRDSEAFF
TRBJ1-1 | TRBV6-4 | many | - | TGTGCCAGCAGTGATGGTTCGGGAAACACTGAAGCTTTCTTT | CASSDGSGNTEAFF
TRBJ2-3 | TRBV12-3/TRBV12-4 | - | TRBD2 | TGTGCCAGCAGTGCGTCGAGGACCCTGGGTGGCGGGAGGGCCTCAGATACGCAGTATTTT | CASSASRTLGGGRASDTQYF
TRBJ2-1 | TRBV20-1 | few | TRBD2 | TGCAGTGCTAGGCAAACGGGACTAGCGGGCTACAATGAGCAGTTCTTC | CSARQTGLAGYNEQFF
TRBJ2-3 | TRBV4-1 | - | - | TGCGCCAGCAGCCAAGCGGATGGGGCAGATACGCAGTATTTT | CASSQADGADTQYF
TRBJ2-1 | TRBV20-1 | few | - | TGCAGTGCTAGAGCTTTGGTGGCTAGCGATTATGAGCAGTTCTTC | CSARALVASDYEQFF
TRBJ2-3 | TRBV4-1 | - | TRBD1 | TGCGCCAGCAGCCTGGGACAGTTAGGCACAGATACGCAGTATTTT | CASSLGQLGTDTQYF
TRBJ1-5 | TRBV29-1 | many | - | TGCAGCGTTGCGGTAGGGGGGGCCAGCAATCAGCCCCAGCATTTT | CSVAVGGASNQPQHF
TRBJ2-1 | TRBV11-2 | many | - | TGTGCCAGCCGACCCTTCGCACTACGTTCTAGCGAAGACTACAATGAGCAGTTCTTC | CASRPFALRSSEDYNEQFF
TRBJ1-4 | TRBV20-1 | - | TRBD1 | TGCAGTGCTAGTAGAGGGGGCAGAGGGTATGATGAAAAACTGTTTTTT | CSASRGGRGYDEKLFF
TRBJ1-5 | TRBV7-8 | - | - | TGTGCCAGCAGCGAAAGGGACTATAGCAATCAGCCCCAGCATTTT | CASSERDYSNQPQHF
TRBJ2-7 | TRBV20-1 | many | - | TGCAGTGCTAGAGATGGTACCCGGGCCCTCGAGCAGTACTTC | CSARDGTRALEQYF
TRBJ1-6 | TRBV11-2 | few | - | TGTGCCAGCAGCTTAGCGCAGGGGCTTGGCTCACCCCTCCACTTT | CASSLAQGLGSPLHF
TRBJ2-7 | TRBV29-1 | many | - | TGCAGCGTTGAAGATCGAACAGGGAGCTCCTACGAGCAGTACTTC | CSVEDRTGSSYEQYF
TRBJ2-2 | TRBV12-3/TRBV12-4 | - | - | TGTGCCAGCAGTTTAGGTGACATTGACACCGGGGAGCTGTTTTTT | CASSLGDIDTGELFF
TRBJ2-1 | TRBV14 | many | - | TGTGCCAGCAGCCAAGTTCTCCATGGGTCCTTTAGGGATGAGCAGTTCTTC | CASSQVLHGSFRDEQFF
TRBJ2-3 | TRBV7-9 | - | - | TGTGCCAGCAGCGCACAGGTTATTACGCAGTATTTT | CASSAQVITQYF
TRBJ1-1 | TRBV11-2 | - | - | TGTGCCAGCAGCTTTCTGACGGGGAACACTGAAGCTTTCTTT | CASSFLTGNTEAFF